These T cell receptor beta chains were read from a single sample in a study of human T cells and chemical hapten exposure. TCRdb recomputed calls from the RACE reads with MiXCR, one row per CDR3 protein. The table has roughly 360,000 distinct CDR3 sequences, roughly 4.8% seen once. Sequenced material: whole blood, taken in connection with sensitization to the hapten diphenylcyclopropenone (DPC). The receptors derive from a woman in her forties or fifties with alopecia areata. Some clones in this sample may be carry-over from other donors' samples. CDR3s include the opening cysteine and the closing phenylalanine or tryptophan. A D gene is named only where the DNA matches it firmly. Not all rows give a size; the values are once, few, many and, for expanded clones, a class.

j_call v_call clone_size d_call cdr3_aa cdr3_nt
TRBJ1-5 TRBV27 NA NA CASLNRQGGQPQHF TGTGCCAGCCTAAATCGGCAGGGCGGTCAGCCCCAGCATTTT
TRBJ1-1 TRBV14 few NA CASSQIAAGQTEAFF TGTGCCAGCAGCCAAATCGCGGCAGGGCAAACTGAAGCTTTCTTT
TRBJ2-7 TRBV12-3/TRBV12-4 many NA CASSPPGTYEQYF TGTGCCAGCAGTCCTCCTGGTACCTACGAGCAGTACTTC
TRBJ2-5 TRBV5-6 many NA CASSLAGQGQETQYF TGTGCCAGCAGCTTGGCCGGCCAGGGCCAAGAGACCCAGTACTTC
TRBJ1-5 TRBV19 NA NA CASSYQPQHF TGTGCCAGTAGTTATCAGCCCCAGCATTTT
TRBJ1-2 TRBV29-1 many NA CSVEDQQVGGYTF TGCAGCGTTGAAGATCAACAGGTCGGAGGCTACACCTTC
TRBJ1-3 TRBV12-3/TRBV12-4 NA NA CASSLGGSGAGNTIYF TGTGCCAGCAGTCTCGGGGGCAGTGGAGCTGGAAACACCATATATTTT
TRBJ1-1 TRBV6-5 many NA CASSVQGSEAFF TGTGCCAGCAGTGTACAGGGCTCTGAAGCTTTCTTT
TRBJ1-5 TRBV3-1 few TRBD1 CASSLGQGTANQPQHF TGTGCCAGCAGCTTAGGACAGGGGACCGCAAATCAGCCCCAGCATTTT
TRBJ2-2 TRBV4-1 NA NA CASSQDPATGELFF TGCGCCAGCAGCCAAGATCCGGCCACCGGGGAGCTGTTTTTT
TRBJ1-1 TRBV5-1 many NA CASSLRPGDMNTEAFF TGCGCCAGCAGCTTGAGGCCAGGGGACATGAACACTGAAGCTTTCTTT
TRBJ2-5 TRBV7-9 many TRBD1 CASSLARTGGKETQYF TGTGCCAGCAGCTTAGCCCGGACAGGGGGTAAAGAGACCCAGTACTTC
TRBJ2-5 TRBV7-6 many NA CASSLAGQEGETQYF TGTGCCAGCAGCTTAGCCGGACAGGAGGGGGAGACCCAGTACTTC
TRBJ1-2 TRBV29-1 many NA CSVEDPGANYGYTF TGCAGCGTTGAAGATCCAGGGGCTAACTATGGCTACACCTTC
TRBJ1-1 TRBV7-9 few NA CASSWFRGGVTEAFF TGTGCCAGCAGTTGGTTCAGGGGTGGGGTGACTGAAGCTTTCTTT
TRBJ1-3 TRBV29-1 many NA CSVTGLSSSGNTIYF TGCAGCGTTACGGGGCTCTCCAGCTCTGGAAACACCATATATTTT
TRBJ1-3 TRBV6-6 NA NA CASSRTPGNTIYF TGTGCCAGCAGCCGGACGCCCGGAAACACCATATATTTT
TRBJ2-5 TRBV7-8 NA TRBD2 CASSSGTSVGTQYF TGTGCCAGCAGCTCCGGGACTAGCGTCGGGACCCAGTACTTC
TRBJ2-2 TRBV11-2 many NA CASSLSGPHGGELFF TGTGCCAGCAGCTTAAGCGGCCCCCATGGCGGGGAGCTGTTTTTT
TRBJ2-1 TRBV7-2 few TRBD2 CASSLVEPAGGGADEQFF TGTGCCAGCAGCTTAGTCGAGCCCGCCGGCGGGGGGGCAGATGAGCAGTTCTTC
TRBJ2-3 TRBV29-1 few TRBD2 CSVLRPGTSGRGPDTQYF TGCAGCGTTCTTAGACCCGGGACTAGCGGGAGAGGGCCAGATACGCAGTATTTT
TRBJ2-7 TRBV2 NA NA CASSVTGASSYEQYF TGTGCCAGCAGTGTCACAGGCGCGAGCTCCTACGAGCAGTACTTC
TRBJ1-2 TRBV29-1 many TRBD1 CSVEDWSGGGYGYTF TGCAGCGTTGAAGACTGGTCAGGGGGCGGCTATGGCTACACCTTC
TRBJ2-7 TRBV6-5 many TRBD2 CAAGRGGYEQYF TGTGCCGCCGGTCGGGGGGGCTACGAGCAGTACTTC
TRBJ1-5 TRBV20-1 many TRBD1 CSARDPRGGNQPQHF TGCAGTGCTAGAGATCCCAGGGGGGGCAATCAGCCCCAGCATTTT
TRBJ1-5 TRBV30 NA TRBD1 CAWSDRGNQPQHF TGTGCCTGGAGTGACAGGGGGAATCAGCCCCAGCATTTT
TRBJ2-1 TRBV11-2 many NA CASSPISSYNEQFF TGTGCCAGCAGCCCGATCAGCTCCTACAATGAGCAGTTCTTC
TRBJ2-7 TRBV9 many NA CASSVSPGSYEQYF TGTGCCAGCAGCGTAAGTCCAGGGTCCTACGAGCAGTACTTC
TRBJ1-1 TRBV6-5 few NA CASSYSVQRYVNTEAFF TGTGCCAGCAGTTACTCAGTACAGCGATACGTGAACACTGAAGCTTTCTTT
TRBJ2-1 TRBV9 many TRBD1 CASSPQDRGTYNEQFF TGTGCCAGCAGCCCCCAGGACAGGGGTACCTACAATGAGCAGTTCTTC
TRBJ2-1 TRBV5-4 many TRBD2 CASSLGGLAGWNEQFF TGTGCCAGCAGCTTGGGGGGACTAGCGGGTTGGAATGAGCAGTTCTTC
TRBJ2-3 TRBV20-1 many NA CSASSGADTQYF TGCAGTGCTAGCTCTGGGGCAGATACGCAGTATTTT
TRBJ1-1 TRBV12-3/TRBV12-4 NA TRBD1 CASSWGDRATEAFF TGTGCCAGCAGTTGGGGGGACAGGGCCACTGAAGCTTTCTTT
TRBJ2-2 TRBV29-1 many TRBD1 CSADKTGVTGELFF TGCAGCGCCGATAAAACAGGGGTCACCGGGGAGCTGTTTTTT
TRBJ1-5 TRBV9 many NA CASSEGWSSEPQHF TGTGCCAGCAGCGAGGGGTGGTCCAGTGAGCCCCAGCATTTT
TRBJ1-5 TRBV19 few NA CASQTGNQPQHF TGTGCCTCGCAGACAGGAAATCAGCCCCAGCATTTT
TRBJ1-2 TRBV29-1 many NA CSVVSRQDYGYTF TGCAGCGTTGTTTCCCGACAGGACTATGGCTACACCTTC
TRBJ1-5 TRBV7-2 many NA CASSLGDGLNQPQHF TGTGCCAGCAGCTTAGGGGACGGCCTCAATCAGCCCCAGCATTTT
TRBJ2-3 TRBV30 many NA CAWAEVADTQYF TGTGCCTGGGCCGAGGTGGCAGATACGCAGTATTTT
TRBJ2-5 TRBV29-1 few NA CSVVGQIGETQYF TGCAGCGTTGTCGGCCAGATTGGGGAGACCCAGTACTTC
TRBJ1-1 TRBV10-3 NA TRBD1 CAISGTGGWTEAFF TGTGCCATCAGTGGGACAGGGGGGTGGACTGAAGCTTTCTTT
TRBJ1-4 TRBV27 few NA CASSLFPDNEKLFF TGTGCCAGCAGTTTATTCCCAGATAATGAAAAACTGTTTTTT
TRBJ1-5 TRBV15 many NA CATSRGVNSNQPQHF TGTGCCACCAGCAGAGGCGTTAATAGCAATCAGCCCCAGCATTTT
TRBJ2-5 TRBV11-2 many NA CASSLDAGLGETQYF TGTGCCAGCAGCTTAGATGCGGGCCTAGGAGAGACCCAGTACTTC
TRBJ1-1 TRBV5-6 many NA CASSWWGVTEAFF TGTGCCAGCAGCTGGTGGGGGGTCACTGAAGCTTTCTTT
TRBJ1-6 TRBV12-3/TRBV12-4 NA NA CASSLGAFNSPLHF TGTGCCAGCAGTTTAGGGGCTTTTAATTCACCCCTCCACTTT
TRBJ1-1 TRBV9 many NA CASSEVLGVATEAFF TGTGCCAGCAGCGAGGTCTTGGGGGTAGCGACTGAAGCTTTCTTT
TRBJ2-5 TRBV10-2 few NA CASREGLLGTQYF TGCGCCAGCAGGGAGGGACTCCTTGGGACCCAGTACTTC
TRBJ1-5 TRBV7-9 many TRBD1 CASSRTGEGSNQPQHF TGTGCCAGCAGCCGTACAGGGGAGGGTAGCAATCAGCCCCAGCATTTT
TRBJ2-3 TRBV5-1 many NA CASSLETTTDTQYF TGCGCCAGCAGCTTGGAAACTACTACAGATACGCAGTATTTT
TRBJ2-7 TRBV10-3 few NA CAISDPRVPSYEQYF TGTGCCATCAGTGATCCTCGGGTCCCATCCTACGAGCAGTACTTC
TRBJ1-3 TRBV3-1 many NA CASSLGPGNTIYF TGTGCCAGCAGCCTGGGCCCTGGAAACACCATATATTTT
TRBJ1-4 TRBV7-2 many NA CASSPDAEKLFF TGTGCCAGCAGCCCAGACGCGGAAAAACTGTTTTTT
TRBJ2-1 TRBV12-3/TRBV12-4 many NA CASSLGNEQFF TGTGCCAGCAGCTTAGGCAATGAGCAGTTCTTC
TRBJ2-1 TRBV20-1 many TRBD2 CSAREPLAGAGEQFF TGCAGTGCTAGAGAACCGCTAGCGGGAGCCGGGGAGCAGTTCTTC